In its sample, the clone carrying this T cell receptor beta chain was seen a few times. The antigen is undetermined. The sample is drawn from a study of blood T cells in healthy people across ages. The authors drew 8 to 10 milliliters of peripheral blood from each donor. CDR3 size: 13 residues. With 1 base removed from V and 0 bases from J, the gap between germline ends came to 1 base. The germline V gene encodes CDR1 SGHTA and CDR2 FQGNSA. Study-wide results and caveats: The study found more naive CD4+ cells and higher diversity in long-lived than aged donors.

A second PCR of roughly 7 to 11 cycles used a sample-barcoded 5' primer and a J-beta primer mix. TCRdb itself ran the 5' RACE reads through MiXCR, one entry per CDR3 protein. Of 540,000 or so distinct CDR3 sequences detected, around 24% appear once; the ten largest clones hold roughly 9%. These same data were also listed under a study on T cells of mothers and their children. This second report adds: Unrelated pairs and related pairs have their TCR recombination output shaped similarly by thymic selection.

V is TRBV7-2 and J is TRBJ1-3; no clear D. This clonotype originated in a boy aged 5 to 17 in good health. Material: blood. DNA of the CDR3: TGTGCCAGCAGCTTAGACTCTGGAAACACCATATATTTT. It translates to CASSLDSGNTIYF.